This TCR beta chain was recovered during a study of type 1 and type 2 diabetes patients. The PCR template was genomic DNA. Multiplex PCR with 30 forward and 13 reverse primers amplified the TCR beta CDR3. TCRdb itself ran the multiplex PCR reads through MiXCR, one entry per CDR3 protein. Seen here are some 250,000 distinct CDR3 sequences, around 47% observed once, and the top ten hold approximately 15%. This clonotype was seen more than once but under ten times. The TCR comes from a man aged 18 to 30 with type 2 diabetes. The sample consisted of peripheral blood mononuclear cells (PBMCs).

The CDR3 here is CSVTLTSGRRYF. CDR3 coding DNA: TGCAGCGTCACTCTGACTAGCGGGAGACGCTACTTC. J is TRBJ2-7 and V is TRBV29-1; the match to TRBD2 covers 12 bases. J lost 13 bases, V lost 6 bases, and 10 bases had no gene match. Germline V gene sequence: CDR1 SQVTM, CDR2 ANQGSEA. CDR3 length: 12 residues.